This T cell receptor beta chain was identified during a study of cytomegalovirus exposure and HLA in healthy donors. General study results and limits: Prediction of most subjects' HLA-A and HLA-B alleles by TCR beta sequences was reportedly accurate. Rare sequences made up most TCRs, while some public TCRs were found in many donors.

Vbeta (60) and Jbeta (13) primers were used in the PCR. Generated by immunoSEQ multiplex PCR, the TCRdb table keeps only in-frame clones and is missing some. The sample contains 120,000 to 150,000 clones, about four fifths of which appear only once. CDR1 is MGHDK and CDR2 is SYGVNS in the germline V gene. There are 14 residues in the CDR3. Between the trimmed V and J ends, which lost 4 bases and 0 bases, there was a span of 9 bases. About this clone itself: Its antigen is not known.

Sequencing was performed on PBMCs. The V and J genes are TRBV25-1 and TRBJ1-2; possibly TRBD1 for D (5 bases). This clonotype originated in a man aged 25 to 45 in good health and CMV-seropositive. The CDR3 sequence: CASSVGRANYGYTF. In nucleotides, the CDR3 is TGTGCCAGCAGTGTAGGCAGGGCTAACTATGGCTACACCTTC.